This TCR beta chain was profiled in a study of untreated major depressive disorder. Whole-study results and caveats: Depressed patients' CD4+ T cells carried increased TRBV05-01 (Vbeta 5.1) usage versus control CD4+ T cells.

Concerning this clone itself: The antigen is undetermined.

V dropped 5 bases and J dropped 5; count of bases not matched to a gene: 10. CDR1 is SGHTA and CDR2 is FQGNSA in the germline V gene. This CDR3 has 15 residues. Measured with immunoSEQ multiplex PCR; TCRdb has only the in-frame clones, and not every one. In the table there are approximately 15,000 clones, 80% to 95% of which are singletons. Sample: CD4+ T cells from PBMCs. This sequence originates from a young woman with major depressive disorder. J is TRBJ1-2 and V is TRBV7-2, with TRBD1 matching over 8 bases. CDR3 in amino acids: CASSPRQGNGYGYTF. DNA of the CDR3: TGTGCCAGCAGCCCAAGACAGGGGAATGGTTATGGCTACACCTTC.